A single sample is the source of the 14 T cell receptor beta chains below, sequenced in a study of memory CD4+ T cells and cytomegalovirus serostatus. Single viable CD3+CD4+CD8-CD45RO+ cells were sorted as the memory CD4+ T cells. Data came from immunoSEQ multiplex PCR; TCRdb stores just in-frame clones and leaves some out. The sample gives around 60,000 clones, more than 70% of which show up once; 0.5% is in the top ten. The material sequenced was memory CD4+ T cells from blood. These TCRs come from an adult in good health and CMV-seronegative. Some clones in this sample may be carry-over from other donors' samples.

The V gene is TRBV9, the J gene TRBJ1-2; tentatively, D is TRBD1 (5 bases). CDR1 and CDR2 (germline): SGDLS, YYNGEE. The germline V and J ends were trimmed by 4 bases and 2 bases, with 12 bases remaining between them. The CDR3 covers 14 residues. The CDR3 nucleotides are TGTGCCAGCAGCCCCGGGACGTCAAACTATGGCTACACCTTC. Its translation is CASSPGTSNYGYTF.

The chain links TRBV11-2 to TRBJ2-1; possibly TRBD1 or TRBD2 for D (5 bases each). Deletions cut 3 bases from V and 10 bases from J, with 19 bases between. The V gene's germline CDR1 is SGHAT and CDR2 FQNNGV. The CDR3 is made up of 15 amino acids. CDR3 bases: TGTGCCAGCAGCTTGGGCAGGGTGGGGGATGGCGAGCAGTTCTTC. Translation gives CASSLGRVGDGEQFF.

The chain links TRBV2 to TRBJ2-3; 10 bases map to TRBD2. CDR1 SNHLY and CDR2 FYNNEI come from the germline V gene. The CDR3 consists of 13 residues. Trimming at V came to 11 bases and at J to 0 bases, leaving 2 bases not matched to a gene. The CDR3, as DNA: TGTGCCGATAGCGGGAGGAGCACAGATACGCAGTATTTT. This translates into CADSGRSTDTQYF.

The chain is built from TRBV9 and TRBJ2-2; no definite D call. The V end lost 0 bases, the J end lost 7 bases, and 4 bases lay between the germline ends. The CDR3 runs 12 residues. Germline CDR1 reads SGDLS; CDR2 reads YYNGEE. CDR3 sequence reads: CASSVDVGELFF. The CDR3, as DNA: TGTGCCAGCAGCGTAGATGTCGGGGAGCTGTTTTTT. The full variable domain, in which reference TRBV9 and TRBJ2-2 provide the parts outside the CDR3, is DSGVTQTPKHLITATGQRVTLRCSPRSGDLSVYWYQQSLDQGLQFLIQYYNGEERAKGNILERFSAQQFPDLHSELNLSSLELGDSALYFCASSVDVGELFFGEGSRLTVL.

This clone was detected only once. This chain connects TRBV28 to TRBJ2-2; 7 bases line up with TRBD1. CDR1 is MDHEN and CDR2 is SYDVKM in the germline V gene. The CDR3 consists of 16 residues. The ends lost 5 bases at V and 0 bases at J; junction bases unmatched: 6. The CDR3 nucleotides read TGTGCCAGCAGTGCCCACGGGACAGCGAACACCGGGGAGCTGTTTTTT. It encodes CASSAHGTANTGELFF. Combining the CDR3 with reference TRBV28 and TRBJ2-2 gives the whole variable domain DVKVTQSSRYLVKRTGEKVFLECVQDMDHENMFWYRQDPGLGLRLIYFSYDVKMKEKGDIPEGYSVSREKKERFSLILESASTNQTSMYLCASSAHGTANTGELFFGEGSRLTVL.

V usage is TRBV7-9 and J usage is TRBJ2-2; 8 nucleotides match TRBD2. Germline CDR1 SEHNR, CDR2 FQNEAQ (reference sequence). This CDR3 is built from 17 residues. J gave up 3 bases and V 5 bases, and 11 bases lay outside the gene matches. Here the CDR3 DNA reads TGTGCCAGCAGCCCCGGGGGGGCAAGGTCATACACCGGGGAGCTGTTTTTT. This encodes CASSPGGARSYTGELFF.

A few counts support this clone. The DNA of the CDR3 is TGTGCCAGTAGTATAGTACCCTTGAACACTGAAGCTTTCTTT. Translating gives CASSIVPLNTEAFF. The rearrangement uses TRBV19 and TRBJ1-1; D not resolved. Germline values: CDR1 LNHDA, CDR2 SQIVND (reference sequence). Trimming shortened V by 1 base and J by 0 bases, and 6 bases separated the two germline ends. CDR3 length: 14 amino acids.

The gene calls are TRBV28 and TRBJ2-1; D unresolved. The length of the CDR3 is 13 residues. Germline lookup yields CDR1 MDHEN and CDR2 SYDVKM. Trimming took off 2 bases at V and 6 bases at J, with 8 bases between the two ends. Here the CDR3 reads CASSLVALNEQFF. CDR3 DNA sequence: TGTGCCAGCAGTTTAGTCGCACTCAATGAGCAGTTCTTC.

The chain uses TRBV9 and TRBJ2-3; D is ambiguous. The V end lost 4 bases, the J end lost 2 bases, and 8 bases lay between the germline ends. Per germline, CDR1 SGDLS and CDR2 YYNGEE. CDR3 length: 13 amino acids. CDR3 in amino acids: CASSLQTTDTQYF. CDR3 coding DNA: TGTGCCAGCAGCCTTCAGACCACAGATACGCAGTATTTT.

The chain's CDR3 is CASSPSRTYEQYF. CDR3 DNA sequence: TGTGCCAGCAGCCCCAGCCGAACCTACGAGCAGTACTTC. The V and J genes are TRBV7-2 and TRBJ2-7, with D unresolved. Trimming took off 5 bases at V and 2 bases at J, with 10 bases between the two ends. Germline V gene lookup returns CDR1 SGHTA and CDR2 FQGNSA. This CDR3 spans 13 amino acids.

CDR3 in amino acids: CASSLPTGGGELFF. The CDR3 DNA reads TGTGCCAGCAGTTTACCCACGGGTGGCGGGGAGCTGTTTTTT. This chain connects TRBV27 to TRBJ2-2, with D unclear. From germline, CDR1 is MNHEY and CDR2 SMNVEV (reference sequence). The CDR3 sequence is 14 residues long. The V end lost 2 bases, the J end lost 7 bases, and 11 bases lay between the germline ends.

This chain joins TRBV23-1 and TRBJ2-1, with a tentative D call TRBD2 (6 bases). TRBV23-1 falls under the ORF class, with uncertain function. This CDR3 is 16 amino acids long. Deletions cut 2 bases from V and 6 bases from J, with 17 bases between. The CDR3: CASSQTRESRRNEQFF. As DNA, the CDR3 is TGCGCCAGCAGTCAAACCCGGGAGTCTCGGCGCAATGAGCAGTTCTTC.

The rearrangement uses TRBV27 and TRBJ2-1; D is uncertain. Trimming shortened V by 3 bases and J by 0 bases, and 9 bases separated the two germline ends. CDR3 length: 15 residues. In germline, CDR1 is MNHEY, CDR2 SMNVEV (reference sequence). The CDR3 protein is CASSLGKSSYNEQFF. The CDR3 DNA reads as TGTGCCAGCAGTTTGGGAAAGAGCTCCTACAATGAGCAGTTCTTC.

This clone was seen a handful of times. The rearrangement uses TRBV10-3 and TRBJ1-1; no reliable D call. V dropped 0 bases and J dropped 5 bases, with 13 bases sitting between them. There are 15 residues in the CDR3. CDR1 and CDR2 (germline): ENHRY, SYGVKD. The chain's CDR3 is CAISESNGRMTEAFF. CDR3 nucleotides: TGTGCCATCAGTGAGTCGAACGGACGGATGACTGAAGCTTTCTTT.